This TCR beta chain comes out of a study of blood T cell repertoires in COVID-19 (dated by TCRdb to 2020 to 2021). As for the study more broadly: The collaborator samples originated in the United States, Italy and Spain and spanned the acute and convalescent phases of COVID-19. The material from the prospective study consisted of cDNA or gDNA derived from T cells, B-cell-depleted T cells, or PBMCs. Deeply sampled blood TCRbeta repertoires from subjects exposed to, actively infected with, or recovered from COVID-19 were included in the dataset. The repertoires were released in a freely available public database intended as a resource for research on the immune response to SARS-CoV-2. The samples were drawn from two sources: the first 160 participants of the ongoing ImmuneRACE study, and over 1,000 subjects contributed by 6 global collaborators. A de-identified subject ID, COVID-19 status, age in years and sex were almost always included in the sample metadata. HLA class I and class II types, where available, came from metadata supplied by the sample provider rather than from assay-based typing. What the study reported, not specific to this receptor: The quantity of clinical and demographic metadata differed by source and by participant and was supplied without curation.

The immunoSEQ Assay, a bias-controlled multiplex PCR, was used to amplify TCRbeta CDR3 regions from genomic DNA. As for the original processing: The number of nucleated cells in each sample was estimated from the amplification of reference gene primers within the assay. To quantify the absolute abundance of each unique TCRbeta CDR3 rearrangement, sequence reads were collapsed and filtered. For each sample, productive Simpson clonality was calculated by taking the square root of Simpson's diversity index across productive rearrangements. The source is immuneACCESS, and TCRdb retained only in-frame sequences with V and J called. Part of the clones is not carried over; for the studies checked, unresolved V genes explain less than half of this, and the remainder is unexplained. The DNA gave D and trimming, while V, J and clone size come from that table. The sample has 70,000 to 95,000 clones on record, under 90% of them singletons. In total, the top ten clones hold around 12% of the sample.

About this clone: Its antigen is still unknown. The record has no base qualities; no much larger clone is one base away.

CDR1 is given as SGHRS and CDR2 as YFSETQ, both from the germline V gene. Counted from cysteine to phenylalanine, this CDR3 has 12 amino acids. The DNA shown is the 36-base CDR3, in frame from base 1. The junction shows trimming of 5 bases on V and 2 bases on J, plus 7 bases between the germline ends. Whole blood was collected in K2EDTA tubes by collaborating institutions according to the institutions' own protocols. Collaborator samples were shipped for TCRbeta analysis as frozen whole blood, isolated PBMCs, or DNA extracted from either sample type. Sample: peripheral blood. The sequence came from a human donor in a cohort sampled during active COVID-19. The chain is assembled from TRBV5-1 and TRBJ1-1, with the D gene too uncertain to name. In nucleotides, the sequence is TGCGCCAGCAGATACAGCAACACTGAAGCTTTCTTT. This codes for CASRYSNTEAFF.